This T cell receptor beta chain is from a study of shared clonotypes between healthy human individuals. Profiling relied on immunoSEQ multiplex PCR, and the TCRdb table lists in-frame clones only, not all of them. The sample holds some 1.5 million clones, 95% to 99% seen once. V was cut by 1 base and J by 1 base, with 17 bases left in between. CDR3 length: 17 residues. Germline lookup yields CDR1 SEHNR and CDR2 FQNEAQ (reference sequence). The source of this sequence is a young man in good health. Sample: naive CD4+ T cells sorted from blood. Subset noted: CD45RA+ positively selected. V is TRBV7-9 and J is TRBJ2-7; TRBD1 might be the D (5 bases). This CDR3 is CASSLERGGIVSYEQYF. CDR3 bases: TGTGCCAGCAGCTTAGAAAGGGGCGGTATTGTATCCTACGAGCAGTACTTC.